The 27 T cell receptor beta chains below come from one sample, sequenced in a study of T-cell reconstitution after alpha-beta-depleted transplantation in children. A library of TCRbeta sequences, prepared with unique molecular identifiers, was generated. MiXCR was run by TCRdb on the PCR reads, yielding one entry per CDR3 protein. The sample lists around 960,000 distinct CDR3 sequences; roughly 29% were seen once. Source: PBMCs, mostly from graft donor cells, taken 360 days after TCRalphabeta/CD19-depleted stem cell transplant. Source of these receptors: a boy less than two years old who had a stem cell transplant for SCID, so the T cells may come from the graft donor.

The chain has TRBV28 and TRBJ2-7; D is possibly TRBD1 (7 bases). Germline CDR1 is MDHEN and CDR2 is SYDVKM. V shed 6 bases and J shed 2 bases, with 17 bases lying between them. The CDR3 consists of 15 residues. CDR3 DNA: TGTGCCAGCAGCTCGAGGGGACAGCGGGCCTACGAGCAGTACTTC. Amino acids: CASSSRGQRAYEQYF.

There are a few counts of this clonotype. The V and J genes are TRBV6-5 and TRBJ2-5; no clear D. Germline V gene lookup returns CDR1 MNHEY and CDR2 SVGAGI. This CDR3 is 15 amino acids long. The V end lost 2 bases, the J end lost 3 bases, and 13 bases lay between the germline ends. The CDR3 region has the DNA TGTGCCAGCAGTTACGACGCCAAAGGAGAAGAGACCCAGTACTTC. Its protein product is CASSYDAKGEETQYF.

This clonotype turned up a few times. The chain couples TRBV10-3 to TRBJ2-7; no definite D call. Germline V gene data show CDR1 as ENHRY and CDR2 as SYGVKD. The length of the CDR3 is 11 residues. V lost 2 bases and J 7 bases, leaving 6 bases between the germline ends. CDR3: CAISEAWEQYF. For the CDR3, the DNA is TGTGCCATCAGTGAGGCCTGGGAGCAGTACTTC.

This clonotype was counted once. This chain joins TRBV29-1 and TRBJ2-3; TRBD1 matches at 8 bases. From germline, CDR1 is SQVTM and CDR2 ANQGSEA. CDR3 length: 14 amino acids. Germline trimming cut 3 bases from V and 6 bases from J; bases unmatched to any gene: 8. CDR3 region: CSVEIRTGIDTQYF. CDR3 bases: TGCAGCGTTGAGATCCGGACAGGGATTGATACGCAGTATTTT.

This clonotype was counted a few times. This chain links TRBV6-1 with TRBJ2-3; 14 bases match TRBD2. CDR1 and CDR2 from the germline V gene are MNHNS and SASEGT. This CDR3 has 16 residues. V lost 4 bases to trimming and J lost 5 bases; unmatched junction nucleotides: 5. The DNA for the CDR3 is TGTGCCAGCAGTGGGAGACTAGCGGGGGGGCAAGATACGCAGTATTTT. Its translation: CASSGRLAGGQDTQYF.

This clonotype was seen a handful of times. The CDR3, as DNA: TGTGCCAGCAGCGATCGGGCCGGAGGGTCAGATACGCAGTATTTT. This encodes CASSDRAGGSDTQYF. The rearrangement joins TRBV4-2 to TRBJ2-3, with D perhaps TRBD2 (6 bases). V was pared by 5 bases and J by 4 bases, with 16 bases between. CDR3 length: 15 residues. The germline CDR1 and CDR2 sequences are LGHNA and YNFKEQ.

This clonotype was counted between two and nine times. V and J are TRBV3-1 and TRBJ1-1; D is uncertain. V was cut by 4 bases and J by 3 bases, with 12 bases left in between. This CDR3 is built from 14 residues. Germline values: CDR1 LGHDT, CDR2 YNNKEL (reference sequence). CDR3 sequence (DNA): TGTGCCAGCAGCCTCCGCAGTCAGCACACTGAAGCTTTCTTT. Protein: CASSLRSQHTEAFF.

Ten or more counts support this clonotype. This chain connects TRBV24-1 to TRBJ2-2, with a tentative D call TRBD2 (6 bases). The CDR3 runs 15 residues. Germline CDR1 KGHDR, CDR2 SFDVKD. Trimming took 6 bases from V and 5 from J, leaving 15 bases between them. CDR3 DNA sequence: TGTGCCACCAGTTTCGGGCCGGGAGATACCGGGGAGCTGTTTTTT. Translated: CATSFGPGDTGELFF.

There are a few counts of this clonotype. CDR3 protein: CSVEDGGWTQYF. The CDR3 region has the DNA TGCAGCGTTGAAGATGGGGGATGGACCCAGTACTTC. The chain uses TRBV29-1 and TRBJ2-5; D may correspond to TRBD1 or TRBD2 (5 bases each). The CDR3 sequence is 12 residues long. The V end lost 0 bases, the J end lost 7 bases, and 9 bases lay between the germline ends. From germline, CDR1 is SQVTM and CDR2 ANQGSEA.

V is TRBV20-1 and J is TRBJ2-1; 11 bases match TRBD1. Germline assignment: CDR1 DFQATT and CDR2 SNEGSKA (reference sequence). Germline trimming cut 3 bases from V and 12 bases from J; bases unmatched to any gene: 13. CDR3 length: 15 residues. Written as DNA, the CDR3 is TGCAGTGCTAGTATCCCGGACAGGGGGCGAAGGGTGCAGTTCTTC. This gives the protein CSASIPDRGRRVQFF.

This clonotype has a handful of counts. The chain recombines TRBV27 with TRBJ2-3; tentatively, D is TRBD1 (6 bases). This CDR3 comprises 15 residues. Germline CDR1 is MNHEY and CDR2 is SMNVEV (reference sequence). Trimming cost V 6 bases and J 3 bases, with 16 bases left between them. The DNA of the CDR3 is TGTGCCAGCAGCCTACAGGGCCCCCAAACAGATACGCAGTATTTT. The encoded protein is CASSLQGPQTDTQYF.

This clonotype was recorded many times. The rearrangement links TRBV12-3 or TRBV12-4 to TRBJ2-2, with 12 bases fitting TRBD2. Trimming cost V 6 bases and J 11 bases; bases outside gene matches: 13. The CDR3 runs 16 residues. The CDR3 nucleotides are TGTGCCAGCAGCTTGGAGCTAGCGGGGGGGCAGCCCGAGCTGTTTTTT. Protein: CASSLELAGGQPELFF.

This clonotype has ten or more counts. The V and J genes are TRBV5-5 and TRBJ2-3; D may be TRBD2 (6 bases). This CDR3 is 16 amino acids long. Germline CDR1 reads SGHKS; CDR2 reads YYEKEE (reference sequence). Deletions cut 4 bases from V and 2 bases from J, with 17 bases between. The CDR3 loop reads CASSGLGLYYTDTQYF. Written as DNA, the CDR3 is TGTGCCAGCAGCGGACTCGGACTATACTACACAGATACGCAGTATTTT.

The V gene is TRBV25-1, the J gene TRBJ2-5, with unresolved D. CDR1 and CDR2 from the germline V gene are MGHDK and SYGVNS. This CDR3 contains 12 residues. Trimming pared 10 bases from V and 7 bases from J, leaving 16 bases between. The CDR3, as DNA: TGTGCCACCTTTGGGCAGGCTGGGACCCAGTACTTC. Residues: CATFGQAGTQYF.

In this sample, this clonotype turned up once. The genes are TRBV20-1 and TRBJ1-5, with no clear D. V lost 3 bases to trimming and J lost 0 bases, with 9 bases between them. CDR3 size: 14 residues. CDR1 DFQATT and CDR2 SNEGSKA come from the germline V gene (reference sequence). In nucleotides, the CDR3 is TGCAGTGCTAGGAGACAAAATAGCAATCAGCCCCAGCATTTT. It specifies CSARRQNSNQPQHF.

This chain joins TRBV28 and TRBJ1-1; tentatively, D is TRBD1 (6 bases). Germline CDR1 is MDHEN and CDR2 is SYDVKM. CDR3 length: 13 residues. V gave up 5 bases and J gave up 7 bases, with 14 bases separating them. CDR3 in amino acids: CASSRGARIEAFF. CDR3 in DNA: TGTGCCAGCAGTAGGGGGGCACGGATTGAAGCTTTCTTT. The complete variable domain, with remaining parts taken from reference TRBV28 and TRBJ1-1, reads DVKVTQSSRYLVKRTGEKVFLECVQDMDHENMFWYRQDPGLGLRLIYFSYDVKMKEKGDIPEGYSVSREKKERFSLILESASTNQTSMYLCASSRGARIEAFFGQGTRLTVV.

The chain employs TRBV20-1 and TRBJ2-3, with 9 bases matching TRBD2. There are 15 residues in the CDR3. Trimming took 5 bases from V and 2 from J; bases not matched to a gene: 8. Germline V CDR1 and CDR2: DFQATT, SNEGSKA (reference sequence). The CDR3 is CSAPPLAGSTDTQYF. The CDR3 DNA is TGCAGTGCTCCCCCCCTAGCGGGGTCCACAGATACGCAGTATTTT.

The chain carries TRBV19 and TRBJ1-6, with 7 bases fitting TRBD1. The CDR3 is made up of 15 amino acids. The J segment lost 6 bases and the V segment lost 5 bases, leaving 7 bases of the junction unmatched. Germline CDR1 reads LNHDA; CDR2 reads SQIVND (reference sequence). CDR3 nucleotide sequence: TGTGCCAGTAGTGCAACAGGGGCGGCTAATTCACCCCTCCACTTT. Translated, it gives CASSATGAANSPLHF.

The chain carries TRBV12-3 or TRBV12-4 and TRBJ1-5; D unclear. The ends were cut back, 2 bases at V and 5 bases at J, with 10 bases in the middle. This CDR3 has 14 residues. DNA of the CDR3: TGTGCCAGCAGTTTATTCAGAGTCGATCAGCCCCAGCATTTT. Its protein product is CASSLFRVDQPQHF.

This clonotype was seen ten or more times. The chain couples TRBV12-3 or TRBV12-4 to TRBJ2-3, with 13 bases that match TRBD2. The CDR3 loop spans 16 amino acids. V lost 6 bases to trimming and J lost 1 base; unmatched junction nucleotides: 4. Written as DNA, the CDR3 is TGTGCCAGCAGCCGTGGACTAGCGGGGGGCACAGATACGCAGTATTTT. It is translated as CASSRGLAGGTDTQYF.

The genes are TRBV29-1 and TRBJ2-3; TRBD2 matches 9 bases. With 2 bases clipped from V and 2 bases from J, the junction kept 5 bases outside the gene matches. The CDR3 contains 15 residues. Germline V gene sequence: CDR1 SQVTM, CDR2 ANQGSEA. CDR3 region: CSVELASGVTDTQYF. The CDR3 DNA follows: TGCAGCGTTGAACTGGCTAGCGGGGTCACAGATACGCAGTATTTT.

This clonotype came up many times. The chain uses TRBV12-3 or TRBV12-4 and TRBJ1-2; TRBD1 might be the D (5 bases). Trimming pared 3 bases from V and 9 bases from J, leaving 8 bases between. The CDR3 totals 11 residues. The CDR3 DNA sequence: TGTGCCAGCAGTTTGGACATAAGCTACACCTTC. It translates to CASSLDISYTF.

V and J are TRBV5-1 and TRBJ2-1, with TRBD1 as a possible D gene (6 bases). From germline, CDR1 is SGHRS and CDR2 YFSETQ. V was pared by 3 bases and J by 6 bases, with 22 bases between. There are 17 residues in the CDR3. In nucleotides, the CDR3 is TGCGCCAGCAGCTCTCTAGCCCCAATACCAGGGGCCAATGAGCAGTTCTTC. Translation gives CASSSLAPIPGANEQFF.

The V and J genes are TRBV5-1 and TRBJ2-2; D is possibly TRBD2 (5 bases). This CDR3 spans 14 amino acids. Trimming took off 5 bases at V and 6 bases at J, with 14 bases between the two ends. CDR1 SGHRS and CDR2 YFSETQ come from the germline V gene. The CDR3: CASRWSGVAGELFF. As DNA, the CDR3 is TGCGCCAGCAGGTGGAGCGGAGTAGCCGGGGAGCTGTTTTTT.

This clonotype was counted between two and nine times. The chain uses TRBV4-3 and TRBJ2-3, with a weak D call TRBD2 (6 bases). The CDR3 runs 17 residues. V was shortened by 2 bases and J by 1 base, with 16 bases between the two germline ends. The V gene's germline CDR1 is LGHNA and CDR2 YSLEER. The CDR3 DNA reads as TGCGCCAGCAGCCAATATTCGGCCGGGAGAGGCACAGATACGCAGTATTTT. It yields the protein CASSQYSAGRGTDTQYF.

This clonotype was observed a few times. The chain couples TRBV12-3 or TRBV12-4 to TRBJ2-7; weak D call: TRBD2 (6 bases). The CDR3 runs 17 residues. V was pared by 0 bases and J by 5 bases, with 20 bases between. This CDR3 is CASSLAGEGGVGHEQYF. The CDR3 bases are TGTGCCAGCAGTTTAGCGGGTGAAGGAGGGGTTGGGCACGAGCAGTACTTC.

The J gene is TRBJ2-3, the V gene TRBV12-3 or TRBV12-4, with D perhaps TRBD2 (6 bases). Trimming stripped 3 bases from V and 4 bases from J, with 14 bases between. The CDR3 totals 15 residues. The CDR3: CASSLVSTSSDTQYF. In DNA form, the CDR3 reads TGTGCCAGCAGTTTGGTGTCGACTAGTTCAGATACGCAGTATTTT.